This T cell receptor beta chain derives from a study of blood T cell repertoires in COVID-19 (TCRdb year 2020). Study-wide context: The collaborator samples originated in the United States, Italy and Spain and spanned the acute and convalescent phases of COVID-19. A de-identified subject ID, COVID-19 status, age in years and sex were almost always included in the sample metadata. Samples came from the ongoing ImmuneRACE study (first 160 participants) plus 1,254 subjects from 6 global collaborators. Deeply sampled blood TCRbeta repertoires from subjects exposed to, actively infected with, or recovered from COVID-19 were included in the dataset. The material from the prospective study consisted of cDNA or gDNA derived from T cells, B-cell-depleted T cells, or PBMCs. The repertoires were released in a freely available public database meant as a resource for research on the immune response to SARS-CoV-2. HLA class I and class II types, where available, came from metadata supplied by the sample provider rather than from assay-based typing.

The collaborating institutions used their own protocols to collect whole blood in K2EDTA tubes. For TCRbeta analysis, collaborator samples were shipped as frozen whole blood, as isolated PBMCs, or as DNA extracted from either sample type. What the work shows at the level of the full study, not this receptor alone: The quantity of clinical and demographic metadata differed by source and by participant and was supplied without curation.

From V the trimming removes 4 bases and from J it removes 6 bases, while the gene matches leave 2 bases of the junction unaccounted for. The CDR3 holds 13 amino acids from the cysteine to the phenylalanine. Just CDR3 DNA is preserved here, 39 bases in frame from base 1. Reading the germline V gene gives CDR1 SGHDN and CDR2 FVKESK. TCRbeta CDR3 regions were amplified from genomic DNA using the immunoSEQ Assay, a bias-controlled multiplex PCR. Processing in the source paper ran as follows. The number of nucleated cells in each sample was estimated from the amplification of reference gene primers within the assay. To quantify the absolute abundance of each unique TCRbeta CDR3 rearrangement, sequence reads were collapsed and filtered. For each sample, productive Simpson clonality was calculated by taking the square root of Simpson's diversity index across productive rearrangements. Imported from immuneACCESS, the table was reduced by TCRdb to in-frame sequences with V and J called. These copies leave out some clones; in studies compared against another copy, an unresolved V gene accounts for under half, and the cause of the remainder is not known. V and J calls plus clone size are reproduced from that table; the DNA served to infer D and trimming. Counted in this sample were fewer than 200,000 clones; about 87% of them appeared once. The ten largest clones add up to around 24% of the sample.

Of note for this clone: Its antigen has not been determined. The input lacks base qualities; no much larger clone sits a single base away.

Sequences were obtained from peripheral blood. This receptor was taken from a man in his 60s with acute or convalescent COVID-19. The sequence is built from TRBV14 and TRBJ2-2; TRBD2 lines up with 7 middle nucleotides. The bases read TGTGCCAGCAGCCGCGGGAGACCCGGGGAGCTGTTTTTT. It codes for CASSRGRPGELFF.